This is a list of T cell receptor beta chains from one sample in a study of CD8 T cells in ankylosing spondylitis. TCRdb ran MiXCR on the 5' RACE reads and lists one entry per CDR3 protein. The data hold 220,000 or so distinct CDR3 sequences, with roughly 10% observed a single time. The sequencing input was blood, either unsorted or a sorted T cell fraction (not recorded which). These receptors were obtained from a male donor with ankylosing spondylitis or in good health (not recorded which). The CDR3 runs from the conserved cysteine through the conserved F or W. The order of the fields is clone size, V gene, D gene, J gene, CDR3 protein, CDR3 DNA. The D gene is left open where the match is weak. A row's size may be missing; if present it is once, few, many or a size class.

many	TRBV11-2	.	TRBJ2-1	CASSSYRPRGNEQFF	TGTGCCAGCAGCTCCTACCGTCCCAGGGGAAATGAGCAGTTCTTC
many	TRBV24-1	TRBD1	TRBJ2-1	CATSDTTGRYNEQFF	TGTGCCACCAGTGATACGACAGGGAGATACAATGAGCAGTTCTTC
few	TRBV19	.	TRBJ1-5	CASSTLRGGRQNQPQHF	TGTGCCAGTAGTACTCTCCGCGGGGGGCGGCAGAATCAGCCCCAGCATTTT
.	TRBV7-9	.	TRBJ1-1	CASSSGVVGTEAFF	TGTGCCAGCAGCTCAGGGGTCGTGGGTACTGAAGCTTTCTTT
many	TRBV5-8	.	TRBJ1-1	CASSLVVSMNTEAFF	TGTGCCAGCAGCTTGGTTGTCAGCATGAACACTGAAGCTTTCTTT
few	TRBV9	.	TRBJ2-2	CASSASGVSTGELFF	TGTGCCAGCAGCGCCTCAGGGGTCAGCACCGGGGAGCTGTTTTTT
many	TRBV20-1	TRBD1	TRBJ2-7	CSASRQGGYEQYF	TGCAGTGCTAGTAGACAGGGCGGCTACGAGCAGTACTTC
many	TRBV12-3/TRBV12-4	.	TRBJ2-7	CASSNLYEQYF	TGTGCCAGCAGTAACCTCTACGAGCAGTACTTC
many	TRBV20-1	TRBD1	TRBJ2-7	CSANRAGTGSYEQYF	TGCAGTGCTAACAGAGCCGGGACAGGCTCCTACGAGCAGTACTTC
many	TRBV6-2/TRBV6-3	.	TRBJ2-6	CASSTRRSTGSGANVLTF	TGTGCCAGCAGTACGAGACGGTCCACGGGCTCTGGGGCCAACGTCCTGACTTTC
few	TRBV20-1	.	TRBJ1-5	CSATDTPGQIKPNQPQHF	TGCAGTGCCACAGACACTCCCGGACAGATTAAACCCAATCAGCCCCAGCATTTT
many	TRBV5-6	.	TRBJ1-1	CASSLGGKDTEAFF	TGTGCCAGCAGCTTGGGAGGTAAAGACACTGAAGCTTTCTTT
many	TRBV2	TRBD2	TRBJ2-3	CASSERTSGETQYF	TGTGCCAGCAGCGAAAGGACTAGCGGGGAAACGCAGTATTTT
few	TRBV12-3/TRBV12-4	.	TRBJ1-1	CASSSIGAILEAFF	TGTGCCAGCAGTTCAATAGGGGCGATACTTGAAGCTTTCTTT
many	TRBV30	.	TRBJ1-1	CACFGHTNTEAFF	TGTGCCTGCTTCGGACACACGAACACTGAAGCTTTCTTT
many	TRBV7-3	.	TRBJ2-5	CASSLRSGGETQYF	TGTGCCAGCAGCTTAAGGAGTGGTGGTGAGACCCAGTACTTC
few	TRBV6-1	.	TRBJ2-7	CASGPLWGTAYEQYF	TGTGCCAGCGGTCCATTATGGGGGACTGCCTACGAGCAGTACTTC
many	TRBV6-5	TRBD1	TRBJ1-1	CASSYEAGGTEAFF	TGTGCCAGCAGTTACGAGGCAGGGGGAACTGAAGCTTTCTTT
.	TRBV29-1	.	TRBJ1-1	CSVVRAADTEAFF	TGCAGCGTTGTCAGGGCTGCGGACACTGAAGCTTTCTTT
few	TRBV7-8	.	TRBJ1-3	CASSLRNSGNTIYF	TGTGCCAGCAGCTTACGGAACTCTGGAAACACCATATATTTT
few	TRBV12-3/TRBV12-4	.	TRBJ2-6	CASSLGGAGANVLTF	TGTGCCAGCAGTTTAGGGGGGGCTGGGGCCAACGTCCTGACTTTC
many	TRBV5-6	.	TRBJ2-7	CASSLGIRVEQYF	TGTGCCAGCAGCTTGGGGATAAGGGTTGAGCAGTACTTC
many	TRBV6-1	TRBD1	TRBJ1-2	CASSEASGGGYGYTF	TGTGCCAGCAGTGAAGCGTCAGGGGGCGGCTATGGCTACACCTTC
many	TRBV29-1	.	TRBJ2-7	CSASEGTEPYEQYF	TGCAGCGCCTCTGAGGGGACGGAACCCTACGAGCAGTACTTC
many	TRBV3-1	.	TRBJ2-4	CASSQDRATDIQYF	TGTGCCAGCAGCCAAGACAGGGCAACGGACATTCAGTACTTC
many	TRBV11-2	TRBD2	TRBJ2-3	CASSPRTSGTGGTDTQYF	TGTGCCAGCAGCCCAAGGACTAGCGGAACGGGAGGCACAGATACGCAGTATTTT
many	TRBV7-2	TRBD1	TRBJ2-1	CASSRDRDNEQFF	TGTGCCAGCAGCCGGGACAGGGACAATGAGCAGTTCTTC
few	TRBV5-1	TRBD2	TRBJ2-1	CASSPGGFTGGLNEQFF	TGCGCCAGCAGCCCGGGAGGGTTTACGGGGGGGCTGAATGAGCAGTTCTTC
.	TRBV28	.	TRBJ2-2	CASSLTGHLPGELFF	TGTGCCAGCAGTTTAACAGGACACCTCCCCGGGGAGCTGTTTTTT
many	TRBV5-1	.	TRBJ2-6	CASSSLVLLGPGSGANVLTF	TGCGCCAGCAGCTCCCTCGTCCTGCTGGGGCCGGGCTCTGGGGCCAACGTCCTGACTTTC
few	TRBV20-1	.	TRBJ1-1	CSARYTEAFF	TGCAGTGCTAGATATACTGAAGCTTTCTTT
.	TRBV20-1	.	TRBJ2-3	CSAPGLWDSQYF	TGCAGTGCCCCCGGCCTCTGGGATTCGCAGTATTTT
many	TRBV7-2	.	TRBJ2-2	CASSPAPGFGELFF	TGTGCCAGCAGCCCCGCCCCAGGGTTCGGGGAGCTGTTTTTT
.	TRBV12-3/TRBV12-4	.	TRBJ2-2	CAMNRGGSTGELFF	TGTGCCATGAACAGGGGAGGTAGCACCGGGGAGCTGTTTTTT
many	TRBV20-1	TRBD2	TRBJ2-1	CSAKGLAGAGEQFF	TGCAGTGCTAAGGGACTAGCGGGGGCTGGTGAGCAGTTCTTC
many	TRBV12-3/TRBV12-4	TRBD1	TRBJ1-6	CASRDRGKSNSPLHF	TGTGCCAGTAGGGACAGGGGGAAGTCTAATTCACCCCTCCACTTT
.	TRBV5-1	.	TRBJ1-6	CASSLGGSTFNSPLHF	TGCGCCAGCAGCTTGGGGGGGAGTACTTTTAATTCACCCCTCCACTTT
many	TRBV6-5	TRBD1	TRBJ1-1	CASSYSTGKGPEAFF	TGTGCCAGCAGTTACTCGACAGGGAAGGGGCCTGAAGCTTTCTTT
many	TRBV11-2	.	TRBJ2-2	CASSLSGSANTGELFF	TGTGCCAGCAGCTTGAGCGGGTCGGCGAACACCGGGGAGCTGTTTTTT
many	TRBV12-3/TRBV12-4	.	TRBJ2-1	CASSSLDEQFF	TGTGCCAGCAGTTCCCTGGATGAGCAGTTCTTC
few	TRBV3-1	.	TRBJ1-1	CASSQGSKISAFF	TGTGCCAGCAGCCAAGGCAGTAAGATTTCCGCTTTCTTT